Each of the 20 T cell receptor beta chains below was sequenced from the same sample in a study of T-cell memory formation after mild COVID-19. TCRdb used MiXCR to reprocess the 5' RACE reads, holding one entry per CDR3 protein. This sample has approximately 190,000 distinct CDR3 sequences, with around 18% found just once. Sequencing was carried out using PBMCs or a T cell subset sorted from them (not recorded which). These receptors were collected from an adult woman who had mild COVID-19 (a few samples of this study predate the infection). Cell type and time point are not known.

The gene calls are TRBV12-3 or TRBV12-4 and TRBJ1-2, with D unresolved. This CDR3 region has 12 residues. V was shortened by 6 bases and J by 6 bases, with 11 bases between the two germline ends. CDR3 sequence: CASSTERNGYTF. The CDR3 DNA reads as TGTGCCAGCAGCACAGAGAGGAATGGCTACACCTTC.

The chain combines TRBV10-3 with TRBJ2-4; D may be TRBD1 (6 bases). Trimming left V 4 bases short and J 6 bases short, with 13 bases between. CDR1 is ENHRY, CDR2 SYGVKD, per germline. The CDR3 consists of 14 residues. The CDR3 region is CAISATLGGNIQYF. The CDR3 DNA sequence: TGTGCCATCAGTGCGACCCTAGGGGGAAACATTCAGTACTTC.

This clonotype was seen repeatedly, ten times or more. This chain connects TRBV7-2 to TRBJ1-2; 7 bases align to TRBD1. V lost 1 base and J lost 10; bases outside the gene matches: 9. The germline V gene encodes CDR1 SGHTA and CDR2 FQGNSA. The CDR3 runs to 14 residues. CDR3 residues: CASSLGQGLTAYTF. The CDR3 nucleotides read TGTGCCAGCAGCTTAGGACAGGGTTTGACTGCCTACACCTTC.

The rearrangement uses TRBV4-3 and TRBJ1-2; TRBD1 agrees at 10 bases. Trimming removed 3 bases from V and 6 bases from J; junction bases left unmatched: 7. The CDR3 is 15 amino acids. Per the germline V gene, CDR1 is LGHNA and CDR2 is YSLEER. The CDR3 DNA reads as TGCGCCAGCAGCCAGGAAGACAGGGGGCGAAATGGCTACACCTTC. Amino acids: CASSQEDRGRNGYTF.

The sample holds a few counts of this clonotype. This chain joins TRBV5-4 and TRBJ2-3, with a tentative D call TRBD2 (6 bases). This CDR3 has 16 residues. Deletions cut 4 bases from V and 2 bases from J, with 17 bases between. The germline V gene has CDR1 SGHNT and CDR2 YYREEE (reference sequence). CDR3 loop: CASSLTPGLNTDTQYF. In DNA form, the CDR3 reads TGTGCCAGCAGCCTTACACCGGGACTCAACACAGATACGCAGTATTTT. Using reference TRBV5-4 and TRBJ2-3 for the parts outside the CDR3, the full variable domain is ETGVTQSPTHLIKTRGQQVTLRCSSQSGHNTVSWYQQALGQGPQFIFQYYREEENGRGNFPPRFSGLQFPNYSSELNVNALELDDSALYLCASSLTPGLNTDTQYFGPGTRLTVL.

This clonotype was observed a handful of times. The CDR3 is CAWSTPGTENTEAFF. The CDR3 nucleotides are TGTGCCTGGAGTACACCAGGGACAGAGAACACTGAAGCTTTCTTT. The genes are TRBV30 and TRBJ1-1; 7 nucleotides line up with TRBD1. J lost 1 base, V lost 2 bases, and 7 bases had no gene match. The CDR3 loop spans 15 amino acids. Germline CDR1 GTSNPN, CDR2 SVGIG (reference sequence).

The J gene is TRBJ1-6, the V gene TRBV20-1; D is uncertain. V dropped 2 bases and J dropped 5 bases, with 13 bases sitting between them. The CDR3 is 15 residues long. Per the germline V gene, CDR1 is DFQATT and CDR2 is SNEGSKA (reference sequence). The CDR3: CSARLGQLNNSPLHF. The CDR3 DNA reads as TGCAGTGCTAGACTTGGCCAGCTAAATAATTCACCCCTCCACTTT.

This clonotype was found a few times. This chain connects TRBV12-3 or TRBV12-4 to TRBJ1-5; TRBD1 might be the D (5 bases). CDR3 length: 13 amino acids. V lost 6 bases to trimming and J lost 2 bases, with 8 bases between them. The CDR3 reads CASREQGNQPQHF. The CDR3 DNA sequence: TGTGCCAGCAGGGAACAGGGCAATCAGCCCCAGCATTTT.

The table lists this clonotype with a few counts. The chain uses TRBV24-1 and TRBJ2-7, with 8 positions matching TRBD2. The CDR3 is 19 residues long. The germline V gene has CDR1 KGHDR and CDR2 SFDVKD. The V gene end was trimmed by 0 bases and the J gene end by 5 bases; junction bases not matched to a gene: 17. The CDR3 coding sequence is TGTGCCACCAGTGATTTGGGCAAGGGACTAGTAAGGCTTCGTCACGAGCAGTACTTC. Translating gives CATSDLGKGLVRLRHEQYF.

V is TRBV15 and J is TRBJ2-4; D uncertain. Germline V gene data show CDR1 as LNHNV and CDR2 as YYDKDF (reference sequence). V was pared by 1 base and J by 8 bases, with 6 bases between. This CDR3 is built from 12 residues. This chain's CDR3 is CATSRANDIQYF. In DNA, the CDR3 is TGTGCCACCAGCAGAGCTAACGACATTCAGTACTTC.

The V and J genes are TRBV12-3 or TRBV12-4 and TRBJ2-7; D is tentatively TRBD1 or TRBD2 (5 bases each). Trimming pared 5 bases from V and 5 bases from J, leaving 16 bases between. CDR3 size: 14 residues. CDR3 protein: CASSASGTRDEQYF. CDR3 nucleotides: TGTGCCAGCAGTGCCTCGGGGACCCGGGACGAGCAGTACTTC.

This clonotype was observed once. V and J are TRBV5-5 and TRBJ1-3; D gene ambiguous. The CDR3 is made up of 17 amino acids. Trimming pared 0 bases from V and 0 bases from J, leaving 13 bases between. Germline loops: CDR1 SGHKS, CDR2 YYEKEE (reference sequence). This CDR3 reads CASSLGEWAASGNTIYF. The CDR3, as DNA: TGTGCCAGCAGCTTGGGGGAGTGGGCAGCCTCTGGAAACACCATATATTTT. Complete variable domain (other parts from reference TRBV5-5 and TRBJ1-3): DAGVTQSPTHLIKTRGQQVTLRCSPISGHKSVSWYQQVLGQGPQFIFQYYEKEERGRGNFPDRFSARQFPNYSSELNVNALLLGDSALYLCASSLGEWAASGNTIYFGEGSWLTVV.

This clonotype has just a few counts. The chain uses TRBV7-9 and TRBJ1-1; D gene ambiguous. Trimming took 2 bases from V and 6 from J, leaving 16 bases between them. This CDR3 has 15 amino acids. Germline values: CDR1 SEHNR, CDR2 FQNEAQ (reference sequence). CDR3 DNA: TGTGCCAGCAGCTTACTGACGGTACAAACCGCTGAAGCTTTCTTT. It specifies CASSLLTVQTAEAFF.

This clonotype has just a few counts. The chain recombines TRBV5-4 with TRBJ2-7; a weak D match, TRBD1 (6 bases). The CDR3 length is 17 residues. Trimming took 3 bases from V and 3 from J, leaving 22 bases between them. The germline V gene encodes CDR1 SGHNT and CDR2 YYREEE (reference sequence). CDR3 sequence (DNA): TGTGCCAGCAGCTCGCTTATCCACCGGGACATAGACTACGAGCAGTACTTC. Amino acid sequence: CASSSLIHRDIDYEQYF. The full variable domain, in which reference TRBV5-4 and TRBJ2-7 provide the parts outside the CDR3, is ETGVTQSPTHLIKTRGQQVTLRCSSQSGHNTVSWYQQALGQGPQFIFQYYREEENGRGNFPPRFSGLQFPNYSSELNVNALELDDSALYLCASSSLIHRDIDYEQYFGPGTRLTVT.

The rearrangement joins TRBV18 to TRBJ1-1; the D is unclear. V was trimmed by 5 bases and J by 3 bases, leaving 13 bases between them. From germline, CDR1 is KGHSH and CDR2 LQKENI. The CDR3 sequence is 14 residues long. The CDR3 DNA reads as TGTGCCAGCTCATACTCCGCCGGGGACACTGAAGCTTTCTTT. This sequence encodes CASSYSAGDTEAFF.

This clonotype turned up a few times. This rearrangement joins TRBV5-1 to TRBJ2-1, with 8 bases lining up with TRBD1. Germline-derived CDR1 and CDR2 are SGHRS and YFSETQ. J lost 0 bases, V lost 5 bases, and 7 bases had no gene match. The CDR3 contains 16 residues. CDR3 nucleotides: TGCGCCAGCAGGCGATGGGACAGGAGCTCCTACAATGAGCAGTTCTTC. As protein: CASRRWDRSSYNEQFF.

This chain links TRBV7-9 with TRBJ2-1; D unclear. V gave up 5 bases and J gave up 0 bases, with 20 bases separating them. Germline lookup yields CDR1 SEHNR and CDR2 FQNEAQ (reference sequence). CDR3 size: 18 residues. The CDR3 DNA reads TGTGCCAGCAGCCCCCATGAGATTCTAGTGAGCTCCTACAATGAGCAGTTCTTC. Residues: CASSPHEILVSSYNEQFF. The whole variable domain, filled in from reference TRBV7-9 and TRBJ2-1, reads DTGVSQNPRHKITKRGQNVTFRCDPISEHNRLYWYRQTLGQGPEFLTYFQNEAQLEKSRLLSDRFSAERPKGSFSTLEIQRTEQGDSAMYLCASSPHEILVSSYNEQFFGPGTRLTVL.

This clonotype was seen more than once but under ten times. J is TRBJ1-2 and V is TRBV4-1; 8 nucleotides line up with TRBD1. The V and J ends lost 5 bases and 4 bases, in that order; junction bases with no gene match: 12. The CDR3 runs 16 residues. Per the germline V gene, CDR1 is MGHRA and CDR2 is YSYEKL. The CDR3 loop reads CASSIRRQGALYGYTF. CDR3 bases: TGCGCCAGCAGCATTCGTCGTCAGGGGGCCCTCTATGGCTACACCTTC.

This chain connects TRBV10-3 to TRBJ2-5; the match to TRBD2 covers 7 bases. CDR3 size: 14 residues. V shed 4 bases, J shed 0 bases, and the junction held 2 bases outside the gene matches. Germline-derived CDR1 and CDR2 are ENHRY and SYGVKD. The CDR3 loop reads CAISGGGNQETQYF. The CDR3 DNA reads as TGTGCCATCAGTGGCGGGGGTAACCAAGAGACCCAGTACTTC.

This clonotype showed up just a few times. The rearrangement joins TRBV7-9 to TRBJ2-2; D gene unclear. CDR1 SEHNR and CDR2 FQNEAQ come from the germline V gene (reference sequence). With 0 bases removed from V and 5 bases from J, the gap between germline ends came to 10 bases. The CDR3 length is 15 residues. The CDR3: CASSLAMGSTGELFF. The DNA of the CDR3 is TGTGCCAGCAGCTTAGCGATGGGCTCGACCGGGGAGCTGTTTTTT.